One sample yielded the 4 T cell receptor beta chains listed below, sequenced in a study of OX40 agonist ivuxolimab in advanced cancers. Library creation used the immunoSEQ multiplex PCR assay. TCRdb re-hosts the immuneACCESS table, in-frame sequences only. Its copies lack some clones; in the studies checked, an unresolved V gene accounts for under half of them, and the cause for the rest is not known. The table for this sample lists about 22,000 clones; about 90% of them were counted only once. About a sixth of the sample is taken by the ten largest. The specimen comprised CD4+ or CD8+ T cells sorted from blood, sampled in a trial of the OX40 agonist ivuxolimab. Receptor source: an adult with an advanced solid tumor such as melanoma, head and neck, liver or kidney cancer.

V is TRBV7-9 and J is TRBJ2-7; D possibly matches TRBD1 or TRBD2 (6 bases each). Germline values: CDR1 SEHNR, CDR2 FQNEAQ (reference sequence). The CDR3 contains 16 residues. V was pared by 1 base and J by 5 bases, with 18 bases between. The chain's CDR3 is CASSLEGGPATNEQYF. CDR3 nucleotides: TGTGCCAGCAGCTTAGAAGGGGGGCCAGCCACAAACGAGCAGTACTTC.

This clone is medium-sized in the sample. The CDR3 protein is CASSESGGTGELFF. For the CDR3, the DNA is TGTGCCAGCAGTGAAAGCGGGGGGACCGGGGAGCTGTTTTTT. This sequence joins TRBV6-4 and TRBJ2-2, with 9 bases matching TRBD2. CDR3 length: 14 residues. J gave up 5 bases and V 3 bases, and 1 base lay outside the gene matches. Germline V CDR1 and CDR2: MRHNA, SNTAGT.

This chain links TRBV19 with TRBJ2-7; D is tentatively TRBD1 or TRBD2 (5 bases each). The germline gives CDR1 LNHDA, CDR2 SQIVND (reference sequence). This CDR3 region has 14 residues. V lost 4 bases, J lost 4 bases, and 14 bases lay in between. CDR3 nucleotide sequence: TGTGCCAGTAGTACCCTCGGGGCGGCTTACGAGCAGTACTTC. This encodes CASSTLGAAYEQYF.

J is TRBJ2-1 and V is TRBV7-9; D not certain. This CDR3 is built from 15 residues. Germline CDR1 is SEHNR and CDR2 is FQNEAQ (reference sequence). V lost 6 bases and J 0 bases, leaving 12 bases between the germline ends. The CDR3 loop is CASRPDLSSYNEQFF. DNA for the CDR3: TGTGCCAGCAGACCAGATTTGAGCTCCTACAATGAGCAGTTCTTC.